The 17 T cell receptor beta chains listed next were all sequenced from one sample in a study of T cell clonotyping in hematopoietic cell transplantation (dated by TCRdb to about 2021). The method behind the library was the immunoSEQ multiplex PCR assay. Here the immuneACCESS table is served through TCRdb, limited to in-frame sequences with V and J called. Missing clones are a known gap in these copies; in checked studies unresolved V genes cover under half, and the rest lacks a known reason. This sample gives about 12,000 clones in total; roughly 45% of them show up just once. 9.5% to 12% of the sample is in the top ten clones. The sample taken for sequencing was peripheral blood mononuclear cells. Receptors originate from a man aged 50 or older in good health. Some clones in this sample may be carry-over from other donors' samples.

The J gene is TRBJ1-2, the V gene TRBV29-1; D might be TRBD1 (5 bases). This CDR3 is built from 16 residues. Trimming removed 7 bases at V and 8 bases at J, with 29 bases between. The V gene's germline CDR1 is SQVTM and CDR2 ANQGSEA. CDR3 bases: TGCAGCGCTGACAGCCTAAGGGGCAGTATGTCGGGCGGCTACACCTTC. Its translation: CSADSLRGSMSGGYTF.

The CDR3 DNA sequence: TGTGCCAGCAGCGTACCGGGACAGAGTCCCGAGCAGTACTTC. It translates to CASSVPGQSPEQYF. The rearrangement joins TRBV5-4 to TRBJ2-7, with 7 bases identical to TRBD1. Germline CDR1 SGHNT, CDR2 YYREEE (reference sequence). The CDR3 consists of 14 residues. J lost 6 bases, V lost 4 bases, and 10 bases had no gene match.

The gene calls are TRBV29-1 and TRBJ2-1; D is perhaps TRBD2 (5 bases). CDR1 is SQVTM, CDR2 ANQGSEA, per germline. Between the trimmed V and J ends, which lost 6 bases and 5 bases, there was a span of 14 bases. The CDR3 covers 13 residues. The CDR3 spells CSVQVKRDNEQFF. In DNA form, the CDR3 reads TGCAGCGTCCAGGTGAAGAGGGACAATGAGCAGTTCTTC.

CDR3 nucleotide sequence: TGTGCCAGCAGCCAAGGAACGGAGACCCAGTACTTC. It specifies CASSQGTETQYF. V usage is TRBV7-9 and J usage is TRBJ2-5; D call uncertain. The CDR3 length is 12 residues. V was trimmed by 5 bases and J by 5 bases, leaving 9 bases between them. The germline CDR1 and CDR2 sequences are SEHNR and FQNEAQ (reference sequence).

The J gene is TRBJ2-1, the V gene TRBV27; D is uncertain. The CDR3 spans 11 residues. V was cut by 5 bases and J by 3 bases, with 2 bases left in between. Germline CDR1 and CDR2: MNHEY and SMNVEV (reference sequence). CDR3 protein: CASSNYNEQFF. DNA for the CDR3: TGTGCCAGCAGTAACTACAATGAGCAGTTCTTC.

The CDR3 region has the DNA TGTGCCAGCAGCTTACTAGCGGGAGGGCCAGATACGCAGTATTTT. Amino acids: CASSLLAGGPDTQYF. The rearrangement links TRBV7-2 to TRBJ2-3; TRBD2 agrees at 12 bases. Losses at the gene ends were 2 bases for V and 4 bases for J; bases not matched to a gene: 1. The CDR3 is made up of 15 amino acids. Per the germline V gene, CDR1 is SGHTA and CDR2 is FQGNSA.

V gene TRBV27 combines with J gene TRBJ2-1; the match to TRBD2 covers 7 bases. CDR1 and CDR2 (germline): MNHEY, SMNVEV (reference sequence). Trimming at V came to 6 bases and at J to 2 bases, leaving 7 bases not matched to a gene. CDR3 length: 15 amino acids. In DNA form, the CDR3 reads TGTGCCAGCAGCACAGAAGCGGGACCCTACAATGAGCAGTTCTTC. Translated: CASSTEAGPYNEQFF.

The V and J genes are TRBV30 and TRBJ1-5; D is ambiguous. This CDR3 contains 14 residues. Germline V CDR1 and CDR2: GTSNPN, SVGIG (reference sequence). V lost 2 bases and J lost 0, with 8 bases in between. Here the CDR3 DNA reads TGTGCCTGGAGTTGGAAACGTAGCAATCAGCCCCAGCATTTT. This translates into CAWSWKRSNQPQHF.

V is TRBV6-5 and J is TRBJ1-3; the D is unclear. CDR1 MNHEY and CDR2 SVGAGI come from the germline V gene. V shed 6 bases and J shed 2 bases, with 11 bases lying between them. The length of the CDR3 is 14 residues. CDR3 region: CASRKRSPGNTIYF. Here the CDR3 DNA reads TGTGCCAGCAGAAAGAGGTCCCCTGGAAACACCATATATTTT.

V is TRBV25-1 and J is TRBJ2-3; 7 bases agree with TRBD2. CDR1 and CDR2 from the germline V gene are MGHDK and SYGVNS. V lost 8 bases and J lost 3; bases outside the gene matches: 11. This CDR3 is built from 15 residues. DNA of the CDR3: TGTGCCAGCGCCGAAGGGGAGGGTCGTACAGATACGCAGTATTTT. Its protein is CASAEGEGRTDTQYF.

The chain combines TRBV30 with TRBJ1-5; no clear D gene. Germline-derived CDR1 and CDR2 are GTSNPN and SVGIG (reference sequence). This CDR3 contains 13 residues. V lost 1 base and J lost 7, with 11 bases in between. The CDR3 sequence is CAWSGSDNQPQHF. DNA for the CDR3: TGTGCCTGGAGTGGATCCGACAACCAGCCCCAGCATTTT.

The V call is TRBV6-5, the J call TRBJ1-2; no clear D gene. Germline CDR1 and CDR2: MNHEY and SVGAGI. V was pared by 0 bases and J by 2 bases, with 10 bases between. CDR3 length: 15 residues. The CDR3 is CASSYSAEVNYGYTF. CDR3 sequence (DNA): TGTGCCAGCAGTTACTCCGCAGAAGTAAACTATGGCTACACCTTC.

The rearrangement links TRBV6-5 to TRBJ2-5; a weak D match, TRBD2 (5 bases). V dropped 5 bases and J dropped 5 bases, with 12 bases sitting between them. The CDR3 totals 13 residues. The germline V gene encodes CDR1 MNHEY and CDR2 SVGAGI. This CDR3 reads CASSIIERETQYF. CDR3 sequence (DNA): TGTGCCAGCAGTATTATAGAGCGGGAGACCCAGTACTTC.

This chain links TRBV7-2 with TRBJ2-7; D gene uncertain. The germline V and J ends were trimmed by 6 bases and 2 bases, with 11 bases remaining between them. CDR1 and CDR2 from the germline V gene are SGHTA and FQGNSA. This CDR3 spans 13 amino acids. CDR3 residues: CASSLGFAYEQYF. The CDR3 DNA is TGTGCCAGCAGTCTAGGATTCGCCTACGAGCAGTACTTC. Variable domain in full (rest from reference TRBV7-2 and TRBJ2-7): GAGVSQSPSNKVTEKGKDVELRCDPISGHTALYWYRQSLGQGLEFLIYFQGNSAPDKSGLPSDRFSAERTGGSVSTLTIQRTQQEDSAVYLCASSLGFAYEQYFGPGTRLTVT.

This clone turned up a few times. V usage is TRBV6-5 and J usage is TRBJ2-7; tentatively, D is TRBD2 (5 bases). Between the trimmed V and J ends, which lost 2 bases and 6 bases, there was a span of 11 bases. This CDR3 has 13 amino acids. From germline, CDR1 is MNHEY and CDR2 SVGAGI. The CDR3: CASSYPSGTEQYF. The DNA for the CDR3 is TGTGCCAGCAGTTACCCAAGCGGTACCGAGCAGTACTTC.

The gene calls are TRBV4-3 and TRBJ1-4, with 9 bases that match TRBD1. V gave up 4 bases and J gave up 8 bases; unmatched junction bases: 11. The germline CDR1 and CDR2 sequences are LGHNA and YSLEER. This CDR3 spans 16 amino acids. The CDR3 coding sequence is TGCGCCAGCAGCCTCATAACCGGGACAGGGAACGAAAAACTGTTTTTT. This encodes CASSLITGTGNEKLFF.

The genes are TRBV4-3 and TRBJ1-4; a possible D gene is TRBD1 (6 bases). The CDR3 is made up of 17 amino acids. V was pared by 4 bases and J by 2 bases, with 17 bases between. Germline V gives CDR1 LGHNA, CDR2 YSLEER. CDR3 sequence reads: CASSPLGGGRTNEKLFF. The CDR3 coding sequence is TGCGCCAGCAGCCCACTGGGCGGGGGGCGGACTAATGAAAAACTGTTTTTT.